The text below deals with one T cell receptor (beta chain). This clonotype was recorded at least ten times. Its recognized antigen is unknown. No base qualities exist here, and no much larger clone lies one base off it. This sample is drawn from a study of early T cells in non-severe SARS-CoV-2 infection (dated by TCRdb to the early 2020s). Regarding the research as a whole: TCR sequencing used bulk RNA from unsorted whole blood, so alpha and beta chains could not be paired. The paper's findings and limits, for the study overall: VDJdb matching was skewed toward anti-spike CD8 responses and likely underestimated virus-specific expansions, missing private and CD4 specificities.

Preparation of the library involved 5' RACE. The listed sequencing device is NextSeq 500. To correct for sequencing error and PCR bias, the TCR library protocol tagged individual cDNA molecules with unique molecular identifiers. Both TCR alpha and beta chains were sequenced, and tight co-correlation was observed between alpha and beta sequence abundances in each sample. Per the original workflow: Decombinator V4 was used to annotate the V gene, J gene and CDR3 of the TCR sequences. TCRs were defined as expanded if a significant change between any two time points was detected under a Poisson model with p below 0.0001. TCR abundances were normalised to the total number of TCRs sequenced in each sample and reported as counts per million. TRAV1-2 paired with TRAJ12, TRAJ20 or TRAJ33 defined MAIT TCRs, while TRAV10 paired with TRAJ18 defined iNKT TCRs. VDJdb, accessed on 1 November 2021, was searched for TCRs annotated for CMV, EBV and SARS-CoV-2, and TCRs annotated for more than one antigen were excluded. TCRdb took the public reads, trimmed them with fastp at Q25, ran MiXCR for clone calling and kept in-frame beta chains. A single entry per CDR3 protein holds the most common genes and DNA from its merged rows. TCRdb assigned the V and J calls; the authors' analysis was not used. Within this sample are roughly 51,000 distinct CDR3 sequences, with 6.2% of them counted one time only. The top ten clonotypes cover around 4% of the sample.

Set within a cohort of healthcare workers in London, UK, this nested case-control study involved weekly PCR testing of nasopharyngeal swabs along with blood sampling. Healthcare workers were recruited between 23 and 31 March 2020, during the week of the UK lockdown, and were followed weekly for up to about 16 weeks. CDR1 and CDR2 were assigned from the germline V gene as SGHTA and FQGNSA. Its CDR3 holds 13 amino acids, cysteine through phenylalanine. Only the CDR3 DNA is retained, 39 bases long and in frame from the first base. Cut back by 3 bases and 9 bases, the V and J ends lie 15 bases apart. The chain is assembled from TRBV7-2 and TRBJ2-7; the D gene assignment is ambiguous. Sequencing used whole blood. The source is an adult who was a healthcare worker with PCR-confirmed SARS-CoV-2 infection or an uninfected control (not recorded which). The nucleotide sequence reads TGTGCCAGCAGCTTTGGACCAGGAGATGCGCAGTACTTC. Translated, it gives CASSFGPGDAQYF.